Listed below are T cell receptor beta chains from one sample, sequenced in a study of identical twins. One entry per CDR3 protein results from TCRdb running MiXCR on the 5' RACE reads. Among roughly 570,000 distinct CDR3 sequences listed, over 8.5% were seen once. The same data also went into a second study, on yellow fever vaccine responses in identical twins.

The sequencing sample was made of PBMCs. The receptors derive from a woman under 30 in good health. The CDR3 runs from the conserved cysteine through the conserved F or W. D genes are given only for firm matches. A row's size may be missing; if present it is once, few, many or a size class.

v_gene	d_gene	abundance	j_gene	CDR3aa	CDR3nt
TRBV2	.	few	TRBJ1-1	CASSEDGGIILGETEAFF	TGTGCCAGCAGTGAAGATGGCGGTATTATTTTGGGAGAAACTGAAGCTTTCTTT
TRBV7-2	TRBD1	.	TRBJ2-3	CASSLRGRGMDTQYF	TGTGCCAGCAGCTTACGGGGCAGGGGGATGGATACGCAGTATTTT
TRBV5-8	.	few	TRBJ2-7	CASSYGQGDNEQYF	TGTGCCAGCAGCTATGGCCAAGGGGACAACGAGCAGTACTTC
TRBV7-9	TRBD1	many	TRBJ1-5	CASSPTGLDQPQHF	TGTGCCAGCAGCCCGACAGGGCTCGATCAGCCCCAGCATTTT
TRBV20-1	TRBD2	many	TRBJ2-1	CSATVTSGIQFF	TGCAGTGCCACAGTGACTAGCGGGATTCAGTTCTTC
TRBV29-1	.	few	TRBJ1-2	CSGWTVSHGYTF	TGCAGCGGCTGGACGGTTTCGCATGGCTACACCTTC
TRBV6-5	TRBD2	many	TRBJ2-5	CASSYSNSLAGGSPRETQYF	TGTGCCAGCAGTTACTCCAACTCTCTAGCGGGAGGGTCCCCGCGAGAGACCCAGTACTTC
TRBV20-1	TRBD1	few	TRBJ2-7	CSARVQGAYYEQYF	TGCAGTGCTAGAGTACAGGGGGCCTACTACGAGCAGTACTTC
TRBV10-3	TRBD2	few	TRBJ2-7	CAISGIGGGYEQYF	TGTGCCATCAGCGGAATCGGGGGGGGGTACGAGCAGTACTTC
TRBV27	.	.	TRBJ2-7	CASSLPRGDGYYEQYF	TGTGCCAGCAGTTTACCACGAGGGGACGGATACTACGAGCAGTACTTC
TRBV6-1	TRBD1	few	TRBJ2-5	CASSEGQGVETQYF	TGTGCCAGCAGTGAGGGGCAGGGGGTTGAGACCCAGTACTTC
TRBV29-1	.	few	TRBJ1-1	CSVEGVQGTEAFF	TGCAGCGTGGAAGGTGTTCAAGGCACTGAAGCTTTCTTT
TRBV12-3/TRBV12-4	TRBD2	few	TRBJ2-1	CASRPGTSGTRQFF	TGTGCCAGCAGGCCAGGGACTAGCGGGACTCGGCAGTTCTTC
TRBV12-3/TRBV12-4	.	many	TRBJ2-5	CASNRDLSDETQYF	TGTGCCAGTAACCGGGACTTGTCGGACGAGACCCAGTACTTC
TRBV10-3	.	many	TRBJ1-5	CAISPDNSNQPQHF	TGTGCCATCAGCCCCGATAATAGCAATCAGCCCCAGCATTTT
TRBV12-3/TRBV12-4	TRBD2	.	TRBJ2-1	CASLGLAGREQFF	TGTGCCAGCCTGGGACTAGCGGGACGTGAGCAGTTCTTC
TRBV11-2	.	.	TRBJ2-7	CASSLGGLKYEQYF	TGTGCCAGCAGCTTAGGGGGCCTGAAATACGAGCAGTACTTC
TRBV12-3/TRBV12-4	.	many	TRBJ1-5	CASGVGGNQPQHF	TGTGCCAGCGGCGTGGGGGGCAATCAGCCCCAGCATTTT
TRBV12-3/TRBV12-4	.	many	TRBJ2-2	CASSLLQGGPGELFF	TGTGCCAGCAGTTTGTTACAGGGAGGACCCGGGGAGCTGTTTTTT
TRBV5-6	.	many	TRBJ2-7	CASRAGTYARYEQYF	TGTGCCAGCAGAGCTGGGACGTATGCACGCTACGAGCAGTACTTC
TRBV29-1	TRBD1	many	TRBJ2-5	CSVTGVQETQYF	TGCAGCGTGACAGGGGTACAAGAGACCCAGTACTTC
TRBV7-2	TRBD1	.	TRBJ1-1	CASSWRTGENTEAFF	TGTGCCAGCAGCTGGAGGACAGGGGAGAACACTGAAGCTTTCTTT
TRBV4-2	.	.	TRBJ2-2	CASSQDHWASNTGELFF	TGTGCCAGCAGCCAAGATCATTGGGCCTCGAACACCGGGGAGCTGTTTTTT
TRBV15	TRBD1	many	TRBJ2-1	CATSIGQGANEQFF	TGTGCCACCAGCATTGGACAGGGGGCGAATGAGCAGTTCTTC
TRBV10-3	TRBD2	.	TRBJ2-1	CAISESGGRAGYEQFF	TGTGCCATCAGTGAGTCGGGCGGGAGGGCCGGGTATGAGCAGTTCTTC
TRBV3-1	TRBD2	.	TRBJ2-1	CASSQYPSSGRRNEQFF	TGTGCCAGCAGCCAATACCCTTCTAGCGGGAGACGCAATGAGCAGTTCTTC
TRBV4-3	.	few	TRBJ2-2	CASSLGLIGELFF	TGCGCCAGCAGCTTAGGCTTGATCGGGGAGCTGTTTTTT
TRBV11-2	.	.	TRBJ2-7	CASSLNRQEYF	TGTGCCAGCAGCTTAAACAGGCAAGAGTACTTC
TRBV12-3/TRBV12-4	.	.	TRBJ2-1	CASSSSPPSVDEQFF	TGTGCCAGCAGTTCTAGCCCCCCTAGCGTGGATGAGCAGTTCTTC
TRBV9	.	few	TRBJ2-7	CASSVAGGNYEQYF	TGTGCCAGCAGCGTAGCAGGTGGGAACTACGAGCAGTACTTC
TRBV5-1	TRBD2	many	TRBJ2-5	CASSPPGGQETQYF	TGCGCCAGCAGCCCCCCGGGGGGGCAAGAGACCCAGTACTTC
TRBV27	.	.	TRBJ2-2	CASSLVLPGELFF	TGTGCCAGCAGTTTAGTTCTGCCCGGGGAGCTGTTTTTT
TRBV7-9	TRBD1	.	TRBJ1-5	CASILTGTALNQPQHF	TGTGCCAGCATCTTAACTGGGACAGCTCTCAATCAGCCCCAGCATTTT
TRBV7-2	.	many	TRBJ1-4	CASRSGNLNEKLFF	TGTGCCAGCAGATCAGGGAATCTAAATGAAAAACTGTTTTTT
TRBV5-6	TRBD1	many	TRBJ2-7	CASRPRTGSDEQYF	TGTGCCAGCAGACCCAGGACAGGGTCGGACGAGCAGTACTTC
TRBV6-4	TRBD2	many	TRBJ2-2	CASSPGTSGSDTGELFF	TGTGCCAGCAGTCCCGGGACTAGCGGGAGCGACACCGGGGAGCTGTTTTTT
TRBV15	TRBD2	few	TRBJ2-7	CATSRDPAGVTYEQYF	TGTGCCACCAGCAGAGATCCAGCGGGAGTCACCTACGAGCAGTACTTC
TRBV29-1	TRBD1	few	TRBJ2-2	CSVRTGRTGELFF	TGCAGCGTTAGGACAGGGCGGACCGGGGAGCTGTTTTTT
TRBV6-5	.	few	TRBJ1-6	CASGLPLHF	TGTGCCAGCGGCCTACCCCTCCACTTT